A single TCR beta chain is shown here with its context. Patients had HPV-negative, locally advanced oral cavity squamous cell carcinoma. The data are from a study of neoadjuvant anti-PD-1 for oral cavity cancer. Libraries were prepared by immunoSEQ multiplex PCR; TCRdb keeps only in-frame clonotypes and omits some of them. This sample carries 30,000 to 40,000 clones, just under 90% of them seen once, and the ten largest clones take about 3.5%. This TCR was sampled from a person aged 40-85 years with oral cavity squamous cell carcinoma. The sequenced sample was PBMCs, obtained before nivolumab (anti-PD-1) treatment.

The CDR3, as DNA: TGTGCCAGCAGTTTACTTCAGACTAGCGGGGACTACGAGCAGTACTTC. This translates into CASSLLQTSGDYEQYF. The gene calls are TRBV28 and TRBJ2-7; 11 nucleotides line up with TRBD2. With V trimmed by 2 bases and J by 3 bases, 6 bases remained unmatched. Germline V CDR1 and CDR2: MDHEN, SYDVKM. This CDR3 has 16 residues.